The rows below give T cell receptor beta chains drawn from one sample of a study of identical twins. TCRdb independently ran MiXCR on the 5' RACE reads; one entry per CDR3 protein. The table lists hundreds of thousands of distinct CDR3 sequences, 7.5% of them singletons. The data also belong to a second study, concerning yellow fever vaccine responses in identical twins.

Specimen: memory (CD45RO+) T cells sorted from blood. These receptor sequences come from a woman aged 18-35 years in good health. CDR3s include the opening cysteine and the closing phenylalanine or tryptophan. The order of the fields is V gene, J gene, D gene, clone size, CDR3 DNA, CDR3 protein. D genes are given only for firm matches. The size of a clone is reported for some rows only, either as once, few or many, or as a class for expanded clones.

v_gene: TRBV6-1
j_gene: TRBJ1-1
d_gene: -
abundance: -
CDR3nt: TGTGCCAGCAGAAGAGACCCAAGGTGGGAAGCTTTCTTT
CDR3aa: CASRRDPRWEAFF

v_gene: TRBV27
j_gene: TRBJ2-1
d_gene: TRBD1
abundance: few
CDR3nt: TGTGCCAGCAGTTTATCGTTTAGGGGGCTCGGCTACAATGAGCAGTTCTTC
CDR3aa: CASSLSFRGLGYNEQFF

v_gene: TRBV7-7
j_gene: TRBJ2-2
d_gene: -
abundance: -
CDR3nt: TGTGCTAGCAGCAGACAGCTCACCGGGGAGCTGTTTTTT
CDR3aa: CASSRQLTGELFF

v_gene: TRBV18
j_gene: TRBJ2-5
d_gene: TRBD2
abundance: few
CDR3nt: TGTGCCAGCTCACCAAGCGGGAGGGAAGAGACCCAGTACTTC
CDR3aa: CASSPSGREETQYF

v_gene: TRBV7-8
j_gene: TRBJ2-2
d_gene: -
abundance: -
CDR3nt: TGTGCCAGCAGCTTAGCGGGGAAACGGGGGGGGGAGCTGTTTTTT
CDR3aa: CASSLAGKRGGELFF

v_gene: TRBV5-5
j_gene: TRBJ2-1
d_gene: TRBD2
abundance: many
CDR3nt: TGTGCCAGCAGCTTGGGACTAGCATACAATGAGCAGTTCTTC
CDR3aa: CASSLGLAYNEQFF

v_gene: TRBV3-1
j_gene: TRBJ1-4
d_gene: -
abundance: few
CDR3nt: TGTGCCAGCAGCCAAGATTTGCGCCGGGTGTTTTTT
CDR3aa: CASSQDLRRVFF

v_gene: TRBV28
j_gene: TRBJ2-5
d_gene: TRBD2
abundance: many
CDR3nt: TGTGCCAGCAGTCCGTGGACTAGCGGGAGCGCGAAAGAGACCCAGTACTTC
CDR3aa: CASSPWTSGSAKETQYF

v_gene: TRBV7-2
j_gene: TRBJ2-2
d_gene: -
abundance: many
CDR3nt: TGTGCCAGCAGTTATCAAGTTTTAGCAGCCGGGGAGCTGTTTTTT
CDR3aa: CASSYQVLAAGELFF

v_gene: TRBV14
j_gene: TRBJ2-3
d_gene: -
abundance: few
CDR3nt: TGTGCCAGCAGCCGCAGGACTCCCAGTCCCATTAGCACAGATACGCAGTATTTT
CDR3aa: CASSRRTPSPISTDTQYF

v_gene: TRBV10-2
j_gene: TRBJ2-3
d_gene: TRBD2
abundance: -
CDR3nt: TGCGCCAGCCTACGGACTAGCGGGACAAGCGGCACAGATACGCAGTATTTT
CDR3aa: CASLRTSGTSGTDTQYF

v_gene: TRBV7-2
j_gene: TRBJ1-3
d_gene: -
abundance: -
CDR3nt: TGTGCCAGCAGCGATGGCCTACCGCGGGACACCATATATTTT
CDR3aa: CASSDGLPRDTIYF

v_gene: TRBV20-1
j_gene: TRBJ1-1
d_gene: -
abundance: many
CDR3nt: TGCAGTGCTAGAGGGATGATGTCGAACACTGAAGCTTTCTTT
CDR3aa: CSARGMMSNTEAFF

v_gene: TRBV20-1
j_gene: TRBJ2-3
d_gene: TRBD2
abundance: -
CDR3nt: TGCAGTGCATGTGGGGGGGTGGGCACAGATACGCAGTATTTT
CDR3aa: CSACGGVGTDTQYF

v_gene: TRBV29-1
j_gene: TRBJ1-1
d_gene: TRBD1
abundance: few
CDR3nt: TGCAGCGTTTCGGACAGGGGGGGCACTGAAGCTTTCTTT
CDR3aa: CSVSDRGGTEAFF

v_gene: TRBV3-1
j_gene: TRBJ1-6
d_gene: -
abundance: few
CDR3nt: TGTGCCAGCAGCCAAGATGCGACGAAGACCTATAATTCACCCCTCCACTTT
CDR3aa: CASSQDATKTYNSPLHF

v_gene: TRBV11-2
j_gene: TRBJ2-5
d_gene: TRBD2
abundance: -
CDR3nt: TGTGCCAGCAGCTTAGATCTCGGGCGGGAGGGAGAGACCCAGTACTTC
CDR3aa: CASSLDLGREGETQYF

v_gene: TRBV5-1
j_gene: TRBJ2-7
d_gene: TRBD2
abundance: -
CDR3nt: TGCGCCAGCAGCCCGGACCTTAGCGGGATCCCAGCAGGCGAGCAGTACTTC
CDR3aa: CASSPDLSGIPAGEQYF

v_gene: TRBV7-2
j_gene: TRBJ2-1
d_gene: -
abundance: many
CDR3nt: TGTGCCAGCAGCCCGCAGACTAGTCCGGGCAATGAGCAGTTCTTC
CDR3aa: CASSPQTSPGNEQFF

v_gene: TRBV6-2/TRBV6-3
j_gene: TRBJ2-3
d_gene: TRBD2
abundance: -
CDR3nt: TGTGCCAGCACCAAGACTAGCGGGATCCGCACAGATACGCAGTATTTT
CDR3aa: CASTKTSGIRTDTQYF

v_gene: TRBV6-2/TRBV6-3
j_gene: TRBJ2-5
d_gene: TRBD2
abundance: many
CDR3nt: TGTGCCAGCAGCCCCGGGACTAGCGGGAGGCAACAAGAGACCCAGTACTTC
CDR3aa: CASSPGTSGRQQETQYF

v_gene: TRBV5-1
j_gene: TRBJ2-7
d_gene: TRBD1
abundance: many
CDR3nt: TGCGCCAGCAGCACCGACAGGGAAGGGAACGAGCAGTACTTC
CDR3aa: CASSTDREGNEQYF

v_gene: TRBV6-1
j_gene: TRBJ2-2
d_gene: TRBD1
abundance: few
CDR3nt: TGTGCCAGCAGGCCCCCGGGACAGGACACCGGGGAGCTGTTTTTT
CDR3aa: CASRPPGQDTGELFF

v_gene: TRBV5-6
j_gene: TRBJ2-5
d_gene: TRBD2
abundance: -
CDR3nt: TGTGCCAGCAGCTGGAGACTAGCGTTCCAAGAGACCCAGTACTTC
CDR3aa: CASSWRLAFQETQYF

v_gene: TRBV6-6
j_gene: TRBJ2-5
d_gene: TRBD2
abundance: many
CDR3nt: TGTGCCAGCAGGCCAGCGGGATGGGAGACCCAGTACTTC
CDR3aa: CASRPAGWETQYF

v_gene: TRBV28
j_gene: TRBJ1-3
d_gene: -
abundance: few
CDR3nt: TGTGCCAGCACGGCTGAAGTAGTCTCTGGAAACACCATATATTTT
CDR3aa: CASTAEVVSGNTIYF

v_gene: TRBV7-2
j_gene: TRBJ2-1
d_gene: TRBD2
abundance: few
CDR3nt: TGTGCCAGCAGCGGGGGGGGTGCAGCCTGGGAGCAGTTCTTC
CDR3aa: CASSGGGAAWEQFF

v_gene: TRBV12-3/TRBV12-4
j_gene: TRBJ1-3
d_gene: TRBD1
abundance: many
CDR3nt: TGTGCCAGCGAGGACAGGGTCACAGGAAACACCATATATTTT
CDR3aa: CASEDRVTGNTIYF

v_gene: TRBV5-1
j_gene: TRBJ1-5
d_gene: TRBD1
abundance: many
CDR3nt: TGCGCCAGCAGGACGACAGGGAATCCCAATCAGCCCCAGCATTTT
CDR3aa: CASRTTGNPNQPQHF

v_gene: TRBV6-2/TRBV6-3
j_gene: TRBJ1-1
d_gene: -
abundance: -
CDR3nt: TGTGCCAGCAGTTACTCGACAGCAAAAAATGGTGAAGCTTTCTTT
CDR3aa: CASSYSTAKNGEAFF

v_gene: TRBV7-9
j_gene: TRBJ2-7
d_gene: -
abundance: few
CDR3nt: TGTGCCAGCAGCCTTTCGGGCTCCCACGAGCAGTACTTC
CDR3aa: CASSLSGSHEQYF

v_gene: TRBV24-1
j_gene: TRBJ2-5
d_gene: -
abundance: few
CDR3nt: TGTGCCACCAGTGATGGGAAGACAGAGGGGGGAGAGACCCAGTACTTC
CDR3aa: CATSDGKTEGGETQYF

v_gene: TRBV20-1
j_gene: TRBJ2-1
d_gene: TRBD1
abundance: few
CDR3nt: TGCAGTGCTAGAGTTAATAGCAGGGGGCTTTACAATGAGCAGTTCTTC
CDR3aa: CSARVNSRGLYNEQFF

v_gene: TRBV7-2
j_gene: TRBJ2-2
d_gene: TRBD1
abundance: few
CDR3nt: TGTGCCAGCAGCTTCGAGACAGGGTGGAACACCGGGGAGCTGTTTTTT
CDR3aa: CASSFETGWNTGELFF

v_gene: TRBV29-1
j_gene: TRBJ2-3
d_gene: -
abundance: many
CDR3nt: TGCAGCGTGGGGCTCAAGGGGGATACGCAGTATTTT
CDR3aa: CSVGLKGDTQYF